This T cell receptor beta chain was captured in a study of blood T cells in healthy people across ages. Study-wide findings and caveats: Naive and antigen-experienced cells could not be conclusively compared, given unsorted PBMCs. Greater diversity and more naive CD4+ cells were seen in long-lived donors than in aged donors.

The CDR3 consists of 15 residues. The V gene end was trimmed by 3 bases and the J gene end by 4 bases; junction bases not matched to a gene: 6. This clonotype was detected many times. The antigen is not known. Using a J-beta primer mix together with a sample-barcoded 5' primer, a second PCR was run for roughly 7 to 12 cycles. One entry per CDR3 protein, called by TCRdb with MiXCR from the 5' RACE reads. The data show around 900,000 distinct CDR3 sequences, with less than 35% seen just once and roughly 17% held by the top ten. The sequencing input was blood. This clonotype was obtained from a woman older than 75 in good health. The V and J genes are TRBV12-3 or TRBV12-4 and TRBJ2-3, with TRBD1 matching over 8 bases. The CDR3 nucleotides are TGTGCCAGCAGTTTTACAGGGGGACGGGCAGATACGCAGTATTTT. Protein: CASSFTGGRADTQYF.